This TCR beta chain was captured in a study of shared clonotypes between healthy human individuals. This clone appeared a single time. Its target is unknown. CDR3 length: 14 residues. V shed 5 bases and J shed 2 bases, with 13 bases lying between them. Germline V lookup: CDR1 SGHAT, CDR2 FQNNGV. Findings and limits, study-wide: Only blood was sampled, and tissue TCR repertoires likely differ from blood ones. It was the non-shared clonotypes that had lower generation probabilities than clonotypes shared by all four donors.

Cells designated naive CD8 were CD45RO-negative and were positively selected for CCR7, with terminally differentiated effector memory CD45RA+ cells excluded. Method: immunoSEQ multiplex PCR; TCRdb's copy keeps in-frame clones and lacks some. Among 1.5 million to 2.5 million clones, around 96% were seen once, and the ten largest hold roughly 1%. What was sequenced was naive CD8+ T cells sorted from blood. This sequence originates from a man younger than 30 in good health. The V gene is TRBV11-2, the J gene TRBJ2-7; D is unclear. In nucleotides, the CDR3 is TGTGCCAGCAGCCCCCCCCTCCAGGCCTACGAGCAGTACTTC. Translated, it gives CASSPPLQAYEQYF.